This T cell receptor (beta chain) was found in a study of shared clonotypes between healthy human individuals. Only CD45RO-negative cells positively selected for CCR7 counted as naive CD8 cells, so terminally differentiated effector memory CD45RA+ cells were excluded. Study observations and caveats: Against clonotypes common to all four donors, non-shared ones had lower generation probabilities. Sequencing depth was predicted to influence how clonotypes are shared among donors. Since donors were few, the genetic and exposure-history diversity represented was limited.

The table came from immunoSEQ multiplex PCR; TCRdb's copy has only in-frame clones and leaves some out. The data contain more than 2 million clones, over 85% of them singletons. About this clone: Its antigen is as yet unknown.

The germline CDR1 and CDR2 sequences are SGHRS and YFSETQ. Trimming cost V 2 bases and J 2 bases; bases outside gene matches: 6. This CDR3 comprises 15 residues. V and J are TRBV5-1 and TRBJ2-7, with TRBD1 matching over 8 bases. The sequencing input was naive CD8+ T cells from PBMCs. The receptor comes from a man younger than 35 in good health. Some clones in this sample may be carry-over from other donors' samples. The chain's CDR3 is CASSFPGQATYEQYF. The DNA for the CDR3 is TGCGCCAGCAGCTTTCCGGGACAGGCCACCTACGAGCAGTACTTC.